The entry below gives a single T cell receptor beta chain sequence along with its context. Its specificity is not known. This CDR3 contains 13 residues. CDR1 is SGHAT and CDR2 is FQDESV in the germline V gene (reference sequence). V was trimmed by 1 base and J by 2 bases, leaving 6 bases between them. This sample was included in a study of OX40 agonist ivuxolimab in advanced cancers. Looking at the study overall: Patients received the agonistic anti-OX40 (CD134) antibody ivuxolimab. Dose-escalation patients had hepatocellular carcinoma, melanoma, renal cell or head and neck cancer. Study-wide results and caveats: Clones of CD4+ and CD8+ blood T cells grew by week 6 at doses of 0.1 to 3.0 mg/kg. It was also the case that some nonresponders had low normalized T-cell clonal expansion.

The data were produced by immunoSEQ multiplex PCR, yet TCRdb's version contains in-frame clones alone and is incomplete. The sample lists tens of thousands of clones, about 90% seen once, with 1.9% in the top ten. This TCR was recovered from an adult with an advanced solid tumor such as melanoma, head and neck, liver or kidney cancer. The material sequenced was CD4+ or CD8+ T cells sorted from blood, taken in a trial of the OX40 agonist ivuxolimab. The chain couples TRBV11-1 to TRBJ2-7; D call uncertain. The chain's CDR3 is CASSLGRTYEQYF. CDR3 coding DNA: TGTGCCAGCAGCTTAGGACGAACCTACGAGCAGTACTTC.